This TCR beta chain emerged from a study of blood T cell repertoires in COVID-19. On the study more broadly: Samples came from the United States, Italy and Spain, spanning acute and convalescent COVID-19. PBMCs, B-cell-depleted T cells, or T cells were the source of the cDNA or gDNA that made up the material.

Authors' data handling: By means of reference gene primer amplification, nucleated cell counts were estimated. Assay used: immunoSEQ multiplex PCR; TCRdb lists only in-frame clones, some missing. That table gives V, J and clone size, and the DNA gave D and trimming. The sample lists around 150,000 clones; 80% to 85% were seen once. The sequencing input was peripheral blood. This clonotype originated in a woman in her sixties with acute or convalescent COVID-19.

The CDR3 DNA is TGTGCCAGCAGCTTAGCGACAGGGTTTACGGTGGAAAAACTGTTTTTT. Protein: CASSLATGFTVEKLFF. The rearrangement uses TRBV7-9 and TRBJ1-4; the match to TRBD1 covers 7 bases. This CDR3 is built from 16 residues. The V gene's germline CDR1 is SEHNR and CDR2 FQNEAQ (reference sequence). The V segment lost 0 bases and the J segment 8 bases; nucleotides outside the gene matches: 9.